The 2 T cell receptor beta chains listed next were all sequenced from one sample in a study of OX40 agonist ivuxolimab in advanced cancers. Profiling relied on immunoSEQ multiplex PCR, and the TCRdb table lists in-frame clones only, not all of them. The repertoire includes 52,000 or so clones, about 83% of them detected once, and roughly 0.6% sits in the top ten. Sample: CD4+ or CD8+ T cells sorted from blood, taken in a trial of the OX40 agonist ivuxolimab. Every receptor here comes from an adult with an advanced solid tumor such as melanoma, head and neck, liver or kidney cancer.

The chain recombines TRBV6-6 with TRBJ1-6; D remains ambiguous. The CDR3 consists of 15 residues. Per the germline V gene, CDR1 is MNHNY and CDR2 is SVGAGI (reference sequence). The V end was cut by 2 bases, the J end by 9 bases, with 14 bases between. CDR3 amino acids: CASSYRGGAGSPLHF. CDR3 in DNA: TGTGCCAGCAGTTACAGAGGTGGAGCTGGTTCACCCCTCCACTTT.

This chain joins TRBV5-1 and TRBJ2-5, with D possibly matching TRBD2 (6 bases). The germline CDR1 and CDR2 sequences are SGHRS and YFSETQ. V was cut by 2 bases and J by 1 base, with 15 bases left in between. This CDR3 is 16 amino acids long. CDR3 in amino acids: CASSLGAEGFQETQYF. CDR3 sequence (DNA): TGCGCCAGCAGCTTAGGGGCGGAGGGCTTCCAAGAGACCCAGTACTTC. Drawing the rest from reference TRBV5-1 and TRBJ2-5, the complete variable domain is KAGVTQTPRYLIKTRGQQVTLSCSPISGHRSVSWYQQTPGQGLQFLFEYFSETQRNKGNFPGRFSGRQFSNSRSEMNVSTLELGDSALYLCASSLGAEGFQETQYFGPGTRLLVL.